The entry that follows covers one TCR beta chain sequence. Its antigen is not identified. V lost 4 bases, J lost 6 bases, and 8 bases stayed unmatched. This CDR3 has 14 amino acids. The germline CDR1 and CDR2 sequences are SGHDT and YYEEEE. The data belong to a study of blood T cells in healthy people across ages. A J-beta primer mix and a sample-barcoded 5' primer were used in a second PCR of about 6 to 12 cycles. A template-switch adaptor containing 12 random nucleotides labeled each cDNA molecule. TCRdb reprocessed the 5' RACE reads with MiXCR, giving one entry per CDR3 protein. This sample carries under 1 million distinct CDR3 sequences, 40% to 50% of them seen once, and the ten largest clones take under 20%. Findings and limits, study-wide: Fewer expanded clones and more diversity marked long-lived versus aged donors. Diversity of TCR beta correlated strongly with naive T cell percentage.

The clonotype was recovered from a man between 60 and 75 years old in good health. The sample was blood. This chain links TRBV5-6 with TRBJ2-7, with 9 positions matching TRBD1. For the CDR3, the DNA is TGTGCCAGCAGCCGTGACAGGGGGAGAAGCGAGCAGTACTTC. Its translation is CASSRDRGRSEQYF. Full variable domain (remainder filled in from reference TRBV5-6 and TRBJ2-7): DAGVTQSPTHLIKTRGQQVTLRCSPKSGHDTVSWYQQALGQGPQFIFQYYEEEERQRGNFPDRFSGHQFPNYSSELNVNALLLGDSALYLCASSRDRGRSEQYFGPGTRLTVT.